This TCR beta chain was identified during a study of shared T cell receptors in the human thymus. Method: immunoSEQ multiplex PCR; TCRdb's copy keeps in-frame clones and lacks some. The sample has 630,000 or so clones, more than 70% seen once. These data were also filed under a second study, of human thymus T cells.

The material sequenced was thymocytes. The receptor's source is a boy under two years old with a congenital heart defect.

The CDR3 loop is CASSAIARKQGSILAEAFF. CDR3 DNA: TGTGCCAGCAGCGCAATTGCCCGGAAACAGGGTTCGATTTTGGCTGAAGCTTTCTTT. The chain recombines TRBV16 with TRBJ1-1; D perhaps matches TRBD1 (6 bases). Between the trimmed V and J ends, which lost 5 bases and 6 bases, there was a span of 31 bases. The CDR3 is 19 residues long. Germline V gene sequence: CDR1 KGHSY, CDR2 FQNENV.